Listed below are T cell receptor beta chains from one sample, sequenced in a study of human T cells and chemical hapten exposure. TCRdb re-derived calls from the RACE reads in MiXCR, one entry per CDR3 protein. Here the sample spans roughly 180,000 distinct CDR3 sequences, about 22% being singletons. Sequenced here: whole blood, sampled in connection with sensitization to the hapten diphenylcyclopropenone (DPC). The receptor source for this set is a woman aged 45-65 years with alopecia areata. Some clones in this sample may be carry-over from other donors' samples. The CDR3 runs from the conserved cysteine through the conserved F or W. The D gene is left open where the match is weak. Some rows mark clone size as missing; the rest say once, few, many or name a class of expanded clone.

>.|TRBV7-6|TRBJ2-7|.
TGTGCCAGCAGCCTGACAGTCCCCCTATTCTACTCCGAGCAGTACTTC
CASSLTVPLFYSEQYF
>.|TRBV18|TRBJ2-2|.
TGTGCCAGCTCACCAGTTGACGGGGCCGGGGAGCTGTTTTTT
CASSPVDGAGELFF
>.|TRBV29-1|TRBJ1-4|TRBD1
TGCAGCGTAGCAACAGGGGGCGCAGATGAAAAACTGTTTTTT
CSVATGGADEKLFF
>.|TRBV2|TRBJ2-3|.
TGTGCCAGTCGCTGGGGGCTTACGCAGTATTTT
CASRWGLTQYF
>.|TRBV18|TRBJ1-4|TRBD1
TGTGCCAGCTCATCTCGGACAGGGGCTAATGAAAAACTGTTTTTT
CASSSRTGANEKLFF
>.|TRBV12-3/TRBV12-4|TRBJ2-2|TRBD2
TGTGCCAGCAGCCCGATTAGCGGGAGCCTGGGCGGGGAGCTGTTTTTT
CASSPISGSLGGELFF
>.|TRBV12-3/TRBV12-4|TRBJ1-1|TRBD1
TGTGCCAACAGTCACTACAGGGGCGGAATGAACACTGAAGCTTTCTTT
CANSHYRGGMNTEAFF
>.|TRBV10-1|TRBJ2-3|TRBD2
TGCGCCAGCGCGGGAGGAGTGGATACGCAGTATTTT
CASAGGVDTQYF
>few|TRBV20-1|TRBJ2-7|TRBD1
TGCAGTGCTGGCCGGGACAGAACCTACGAGCAGTACTTC
CSAGRDRTYEQYF
>.|TRBV29-1|TRBJ2-2|TRBD2
TGCAGCGTTGGCCCCAAGCGGACTAGCGGTGCCACCGGGGAGCTGTTTTTT
CSVGPKRTSGATGELFF
>.|TRBV6-6|TRBJ2-1|.
TGTGCCAGCAGGGGGACTCTGAATGAGCAGTTCTTC
CASRGTLNEQFF
>many|TRBV20-1|TRBJ2-7|TRBD2
TGCAGTGCCAGGCGACTAGCGGGAGATAACTACGAGCAGTACTTC
CSARRLAGDNYEQYF
>many|TRBV7-6|TRBJ2-2|TRBD2
TGTGCCAGCAGCCCTCGTAGCGGGAGAACCGGGGAGCTGTTTTTT
CASSPRSGRTGELFF
>few|TRBV7-9|TRBJ2-2|.
TGTGCCAGCAGAAATCCGGGGGACATAGAAAACACCGGGGAGCTGTTTTTT
CASRNPGDIENTGELFF
>.|TRBV30|TRBJ1-1|.
TGTGCCTGGAGTGCTCGGCCCGAAGCTTTCTTT
CAWSARPEAFF
>.|TRBV13|TRBJ2-3|.
TGTGCCAGCAGCTGGAGTCCGGGCTACACCACCGATACGCAGTATTTT
CASSWSPGYTTDTQYF
>.|TRBV19|TRBJ1-1|.
TGTGCCAGTAGTATCTTCCCGAACACTGAAGCTTTCTTT
CASSIFPNTEAFF
>many|TRBV20-1|TRBJ1-5|.
TGCAGTGCTAGTGTGGCCGAGGAGCTCCAGCCCCAGCATTTT
CSASVAEELQPQHF
>.|TRBV7-2|TRBJ1-5|.
TGTGCCAGCAGCTTAGGCGGGACGGTTCAGCCCCAGCATTTT
CASSLGGTVQPQHF
>.|TRBV11-3|TRBJ2-2|.
TGTGCCAGCAGCCAAGCACAGGGTCAGCCCGGGGAGCTGTTTTTT
CASSQAQGQPGELFF
>.|TRBV27|TRBJ2-1|TRBD2
TGTGCCATCCCAAGCGGGAGGGCGTGGGTAGATCAGAATGAGCAGTTCTTC
CAIPSGRAWVDQNEQFF
>.|TRBV10-1|TRBJ2-1|.
TGCGCCAGCAGTGACTTAGGAAATAATGAGCAGTTCTTC
CASSDLGNNEQFF
>few|TRBV10-3|TRBJ2-7|TRBD1
TGTGCCATCAGCTCGGGACAGGGACCTCCCTACGAGCAGTACTTC
CAISSGQGPPYEQYF
>.|TRBV18|TRBJ1-1|.
TGTGCCAGCTCAGGCCAGATCATGGACACTGAAGCTTTCTTT
CASSGQIMDTEAFF
>.|TRBV20-1|TRBJ2-2|.
TGCAGTGCTAGAGGTGCTCGGTACGGGGAGCTGTTTTTT
CSARGARYGELFF
>.|TRBV6-1|TRBJ2-7|.
TGTGCCAGCTTACGAGAGTTGTTGTCGGAGCAGTACTTC
CASLRELLSEQYF
>.|TRBV6-1|TRBJ1-5|.
TGTGCCAGCAGTCTCCTCGATAGCAATCAGCCCCAGCATTTT
CASSLLDSNQPQHF
>.|TRBV28|TRBJ1-3|TRBD1
TGTGCCAGCAGACCTCCGGGACAGGGGGGCTCTGGAAACACCATATATTTT
CASRPPGQGGSGNTIYF
>.|TRBV7-6|TRBJ1-1|TRBD1
TGTGCCAGCAGCCCCAGGACAGGGACCATGAACACTGAAGCTTTCTTT
CASSPRTGTMNTEAFF
>.|TRBV10-3|TRBJ2-2|TRBD2
TGTGCCATCAGTGTAACTAGCGGGAGGGCCTTAACCGGGGAGCTGTTTTTT
CAISVTSGRALTGELFF
>.|TRBV7-8|TRBJ2-5|.
TGTGCCAGCAGCCTAGTAGAGGCAGAGACCCAGTACTTC
CASSLVEAETQYF
>.|TRBV2|TRBJ1-1|.
TGTGCCAGCAGCGGGATTGGGGGGGCAGCTTTCTTT
CASSGIGGAAFF
>.|TRBV5-1|TRBJ2-1|TRBD2
TGCGCCAGCGAGGGAGGGGGACTAGGGAATGAGCAGTTCTTC
CASEGGGLGNEQFF
>.|TRBV7-2|TRBJ1-5|TRBD1
TGTGCCAGCAGCCCCATGGCAGGGGGCGGGAATCAGCCCCAGCATTTT
CASSPMAGGGNQPQHF
>.|TRBV6-5|TRBJ2-7|TRBD1
TGTGCCAGCAGTTCCCTACCCCCCGGACAGGGGCTTCCCTACGAGCAGTACTTC
CASSSLPPGQGLPYEQYF
>.|TRBV5-4|TRBJ2-7|TRBD2
TGTGCCAGCAGCGCGGGGACTAGCGGGGCCTACGAGCAGTACTTC
CASSAGTSGAYEQYF
>.|TRBV9|TRBJ2-3|.
TGTGCCAGCAGCGGTTTGGATACGCAGTATTTT
CASSGLDTQYF
>.|TRBV12-5|TRBJ2-7|TRBD1
TGTGCTAGTGGTACCGGGACAGGGGTACAGGACGAGCAGTACTTC
CASGTGTGVQDEQYF
>.|TRBV5-5|TRBJ1-1|TRBD1
TGTGCCAGCAGCCGAGGGACAGGGGCCAACACTGAAGCTTTCTTT
CASSRGTGANTEAFF
>few|TRBV5-1|TRBJ2-3|.
TGCGCCAGCAGCTTGTTTCGGCAGAGCACAGATACGCAGTATTTT
CASSLFRQSTDTQYF
>few|TRBV20-1|TRBJ1-6|.
TGCAGTGCTAGAGAGGCAAAGACCGCTGCCAATTCACCCCTCCACTTT
CSAREAKTAANSPLHF
>few|TRBV29-1|TRBJ1-1|.
TGCAGCGTTGAAGAGCCAAGGGGTTCTGAAGCTTTCTTT
CSVEEPRGSEAFF
>.|TRBV29-1|TRBJ1-1|.
TGCAGCGTTGGAGGGATGAACACTGAAGCTTTCTTT
CSVGGMNTEAFF
>few|TRBV27|TRBJ1-2|TRBD1
TGTGCCAGCAGTATTGACAGGGGTTATGGCTACACCTTC
CASSIDRGYGYTF
>many|TRBV6-1|TRBJ1-5|.
TGTGCCAGCAGTGAAATAGGGAGGACGCAGCCCCAGCATTTT
CASSEIGRTQPQHF